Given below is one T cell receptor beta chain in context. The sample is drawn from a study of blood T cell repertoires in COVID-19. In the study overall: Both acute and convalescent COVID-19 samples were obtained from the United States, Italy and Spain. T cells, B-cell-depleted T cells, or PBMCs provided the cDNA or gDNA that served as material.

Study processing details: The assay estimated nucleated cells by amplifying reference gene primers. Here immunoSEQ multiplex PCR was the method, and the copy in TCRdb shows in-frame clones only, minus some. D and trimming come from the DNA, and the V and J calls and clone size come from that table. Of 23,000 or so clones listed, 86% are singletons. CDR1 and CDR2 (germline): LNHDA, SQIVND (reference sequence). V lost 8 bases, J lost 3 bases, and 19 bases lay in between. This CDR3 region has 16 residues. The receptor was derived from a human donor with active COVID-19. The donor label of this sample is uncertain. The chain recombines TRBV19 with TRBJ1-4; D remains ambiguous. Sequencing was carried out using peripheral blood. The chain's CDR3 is CASGQLGSSPNEKLFF. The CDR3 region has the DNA TGTGCCAGTGGTCAACTAGGGTCTTCGCCTAATGAAAAACTGTTTTTT.